This TCR beta chain was found in a study of tumor and adjacent non-tumor tissue in lung cancer. General study points: Tumor tissue had significantly higher TCR diversity than normal lung. Tumor repertoires had a smaller top 100 clone share than normal lung.

TCRbeta libraries were built with three rounds of nested PCR, modified from ARM-PCR. Each CDR3 protein is one row after TCRdb ran MiXCR on the multiplex PCR reads. In the table there are about 81,000 distinct CDR3 sequences, 72% of which are singletons. RNA was extracted from bulk tissue without any cell sorting. On this clonotype itself: The antigen remains undetermined. At one end, the junction sequence differs from germline, possibly due to a read error.

The sequenced sample was lung tumor tissue. The receptor comes from a woman between 35 and 50 years old with non-small cell lung cancer.

The CDR3 nucleotides read TGTGCCAGCAGCTTTGGGGGGGGTTATGGGAACACCGAAGCTTTCTTT. It translates to CASSFGGGYGNTEAFF. The chain has TRBV11-3 and TRBJ1-1, with a possible D match to TRBD1 (5 bases). Looked up from germline, CDR1 is SGHNT and CDR2 is YENEEA. This CDR3 contains 16 residues. Filled out from reference TRBV11-3 and TRBJ1-1, the complete variable domain reads EAGVVQSPRYKIIEKKQPVAFWCNPISGHNTLYWYLQNLGQGPELLIRYENEEAVDDSQLPKDRFSAERLKGVDSTLKIQPAELGDSAVYLCASSFGGGYGNTEAFFGQGTRLTVV.